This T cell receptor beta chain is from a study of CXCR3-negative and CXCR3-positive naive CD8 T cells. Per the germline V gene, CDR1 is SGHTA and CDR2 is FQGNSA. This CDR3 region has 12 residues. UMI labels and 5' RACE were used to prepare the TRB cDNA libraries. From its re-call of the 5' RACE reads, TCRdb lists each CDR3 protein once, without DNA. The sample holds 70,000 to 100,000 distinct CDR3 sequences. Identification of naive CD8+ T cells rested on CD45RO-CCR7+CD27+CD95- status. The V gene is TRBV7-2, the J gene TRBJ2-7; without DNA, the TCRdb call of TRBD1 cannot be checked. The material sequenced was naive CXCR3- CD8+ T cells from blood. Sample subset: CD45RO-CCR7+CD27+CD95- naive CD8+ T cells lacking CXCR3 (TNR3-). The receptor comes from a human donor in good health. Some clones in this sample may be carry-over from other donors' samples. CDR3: CASRGGHYEQYF.